The 15 T cell receptor beta chains presented below share a single source sample, sequenced in a study of shared clonotypes between healthy human individuals. The repertoire was sequenced with immunoSEQ multiplex PCR; TCRdb's copy has only in-frame clones and lacks some. The repertoire consists of fewer than 3 million clones, with 80% to 95% occurring once and the leading ten covering 0.37%. The sample taken for sequencing was naive CD4+ T cells from PBMCs. Subset: CD45RA+ positively selected. These receptors all come from a man younger than 35 in good health. Some clones in this sample may be carry-over from other donors' samples.

V usage is TRBV6-5 and J usage is TRBJ1-2, with unresolved D. The germline V gene encodes CDR1 MNHEY and CDR2 SVGAGI. Trimming took 5 bases from V and 5 from J, leaving 12 bases between them. The CDR3 contains 13 residues. CDR3 sequence reads: CASSPTSEYGYTF. The CDR3 nucleotides are TGTGCCAGCAGTCCCACCTCAGAGTATGGCTACACCTTC.

The table lists this clone with a count of one. This sequence joins TRBV7-9 and TRBJ2-6, with 9 nucleotides matching TRBD2. The J segment lost 4 bases and the V segment lost 5 bases, leaving 12 bases of the junction unmatched. The length of the CDR3 is 18 residues. Germline V gives CDR1 SEHNR, CDR2 FQNEAQ (reference sequence). The CDR3 bases are TGTGCCAGCAGCCACGGCGGGAGGGGGCTAGGAGGGGCCAACGTCCTGACTTTC. Protein product: CASSHGGRGLGGANVLTF.

The chain joins TRBV19 to TRBJ2-1; D remains unclear. The CDR3 covers 14 residues. Per germline, CDR1 LNHDA and CDR2 SQIVND (reference sequence). Deletions cut 7 bases from V and 0 bases from J, with 10 bases between. The CDR3 spells CASTRYSSYNEQFF. For the CDR3, the DNA is TGTGCCAGTACTAGGTACAGCTCCTACAATGAGCAGTTCTTC.

Worth noting for this clone: Other nucleotide sequences in the sample specify the same CDR3. The rearrangement uses TRBV18 and TRBJ2-1, with 7 positions matching TRBD1. Germline trimming cut 3 bases from V and 2 bases from J; bases unmatched to any gene: 4. From germline, CDR1 is KGHSH and CDR2 LQKENI. The CDR3 loop spans 15 amino acids. The CDR3 sequence is CASSPGTATYNEQFF. Written as DNA, the CDR3 is TGTGCCAGCTCACCCGGGACAGCCACCTACAATGAGCAGTTCTTC.

This clone has more than one count but fewer than ten. This sequence joins TRBV28 and TRBJ1-5; D perhaps matches TRBD1 (6 bases). The V end lost 1 base, the J end lost 0 bases, and 7 bases lay between the germline ends. The CDR3 covers 15 residues. Germline V gene data show CDR1 as MDHEN and CDR2 as SYDVKM. The chain's CDR3 is CASSLSTGSNQPQHF. In DNA, the CDR3 is TGTGCCAGCAGTTTATCGACAGGTAGCAATCAGCCCCAGCATTTT.

A note on this clone: The sample holds other DNA sequences that translate to the same CDR3. The chain employs TRBV10-3 and TRBJ2-7, with no clear D. Trimming pared 6 bases from V and 0 bases from J, leaving 9 bases between. Germline CDR1 ENHRY, CDR2 SYGVKD. CDR3 length: 13 amino acids. The CDR3, as DNA: TGTGCCATCAGCCGCGGTAGCTCCTACGAGCAGTACTTC. This encodes CAISRGSSYEQYF.

A remark on this clone: Other DNA variants within this sample encode the same CDR3. V and J are TRBV28 and TRBJ1-1, with D perhaps matching TRBD1 (6 bases). This CDR3 contains 13 residues. CDR1 MDHEN and CDR2 SYDVKM come from the germline V gene. V was pared by 4 bases and J by 1 base, with 7 bases between. The CDR3 here is CASSSQGNTEAFF. In nucleotides, the CDR3 is TGTGCCAGCAGTTCACAGGGGAACACTGAAGCTTTCTTT. The whole variable domain, remainder taken from reference TRBV28 and TRBJ1-1, is DVKVTQSSRYLVKRTGEKVFLECVQDMDHENMFWYRQDPGLGLRLIYFSYDVKMKEKGDIPEGYSVSREKKERFSLILESASTNQTSMYLCASSSQGNTEAFFGQGTRLTVV.

The chain uses TRBV11-2 and TRBJ2-7, with 9 bases that match TRBD1. V lost 4 bases and J lost 6; bases outside the gene matches: 13. Germline V gives CDR1 SGHAT, CDR2 FQNNGV. This CDR3 has 16 residues. CDR3 in DNA: TGTGCCAGCAGCTCATACGACCGGGACAGGGACCGCGAGCAGTACTTC. It codes for CASSSYDRDRDREQYF.

The rearrangement links TRBV18 to TRBJ2-7, with TRBD2 identical over 10 bases. With V trimmed by 3 bases and J by 7 bases, 12 bases remained unmatched. Per germline, CDR1 KGHSH and CDR2 LQKENI. This CDR3 comprises 16 residues. The CDR3 sequence is CASSPQGGLAMREQYF. For the CDR3, the DNA is TGTGCCAGCTCACCTCAGGGGGGACTAGCGATGCGGGAGCAGTACTTC.

In regard to this clone: In the same sample, other DNA sequences code for this CDR3. The V and J genes are TRBV5-1 and TRBJ2-7, with a tentative D call TRBD2 (5 bases). CDR1 and CDR2 (germline): SGHRS, YFSETQ. This CDR3 is 15 amino acids long. V lost 2 bases to trimming and J lost 3 bases, with 15 bases between them. The CDR3 nucleotides are TGCGCCAGCAGCTTCGGACTCGCGGAGTTCTACGAGCAGTACTTC. Translation gives CASSFGLAEFYEQYF.

V and J are TRBV7-2 and TRBJ1-2; D may be TRBD1 (5 bases). The germline gives CDR1 SGHTA, CDR2 FQGNSA. This CDR3 has 15 amino acids. The V end lost 0 bases, the J end lost 7 bases, and 15 bases lay between the germline ends. CDR3 residues: CASSLAAGGSSGYTF. The CDR3 bases are TGTGCCAGCAGCTTAGCGGCGGGGGGAAGCTCTGGCTACACCTTC.

The genes are TRBV19 and TRBJ2-5; TRBD1 matches at 7 bases. Germline CDR1 and CDR2: LNHDA and SQIVND (reference sequence). The CDR3 consists of 15 residues. Trimming at V came to 10 bases and at J to 3 bases, leaving 14 bases not matched to a gene. The CDR3 spells CATTLTGPGKETQYF. In nucleotides, the CDR3 is TGTGCCACCACCCTGACAGGGCCGGGAAAAGAGACCCAGTACTTC.

The chain uses TRBV28 and TRBJ2-7, with TRBD1 as a possible D gene (6 bases). Trimming shortened V by 7 bases and J by 0 bases, and 13 bases separated the two germline ends. Germline CDR1 is MDHEN and CDR2 is SYDVKM. The CDR3 covers 14 residues. Written as DNA, the CDR3 is TGTGCCAGCACCCAAGGGGGTTTCTCCTACGAGCAGTACTTC. It yields the protein CASTQGGFSYEQYF. The variable domain in full, completed from reference TRBV28 and TRBJ2-7, reads DVKVTQSSRYLVKRTGEKVFLECVQDMDHENMFWYRQDPGLGLRLIYFSYDVKMKEKGDIPEGYSVSREKKERFSLILESASTNQTSMYLCASTQGGFSYEQYFGPGTRLTVT.

J is TRBJ1-1 and V is TRBV5-1; D gene uncertain. This CDR3 contains 16 residues. V was trimmed by 0 bases and J by 0 bases, leaving 12 bases between them. The germline gives CDR1 SGHRS, CDR2 YFSETQ. The CDR3 reads CASSLGSLPMNTEAFF. The CDR3 nucleotides read TGCGCCAGCAGCTTGGGGAGTCTACCCATGAACACTGAAGCTTTCTTT.

The chain combines TRBV5-5 with TRBJ2-7; possibly TRBD1 for D (6 bases). The CDR3 covers 13 residues. V was shortened by 4 bases and J by 4 bases, with 12 bases between the two germline ends. Looked up from germline, CDR1 is SGHKS and CDR2 is YYEKEE (reference sequence). The CDR3 sequence is CASSPPTGYEQYF. CDR3 sequence (DNA): TGTGCCAGCAGCCCCCCAACAGGGTACGAGCAGTACTTC.